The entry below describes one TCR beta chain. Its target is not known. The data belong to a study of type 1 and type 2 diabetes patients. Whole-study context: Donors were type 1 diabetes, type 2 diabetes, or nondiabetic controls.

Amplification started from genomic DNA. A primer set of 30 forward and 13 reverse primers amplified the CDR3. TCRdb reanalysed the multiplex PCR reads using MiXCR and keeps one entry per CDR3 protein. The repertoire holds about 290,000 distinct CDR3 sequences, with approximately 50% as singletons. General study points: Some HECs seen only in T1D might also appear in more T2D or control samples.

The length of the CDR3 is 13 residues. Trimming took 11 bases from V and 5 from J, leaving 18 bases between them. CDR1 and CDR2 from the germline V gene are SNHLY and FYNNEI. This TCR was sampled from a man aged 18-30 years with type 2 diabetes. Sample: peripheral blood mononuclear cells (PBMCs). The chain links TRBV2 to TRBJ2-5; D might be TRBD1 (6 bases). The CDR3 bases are TGTGCCTGGAGTGTGCCGAGGGGGGAGACCCAGTACTTC. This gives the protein CAWSVPRGETQYF.